Below, one T cell receptor (beta chain) is given with its context. The entry originates in a study of cytomegalovirus exposure and HLA in healthy donors. CDR3 length: 15 residues. The germline CDR1 and CDR2 sequences are SNHLY and FYNNEI. J was trimmed by 2 bases and V by 3 bases; bases with no gene match: 5. With 60 Vbeta and 13 Jbeta primers, the PCR was carried out. The table came from immunoSEQ multiplex PCR; TCRdb's copy has only in-frame clones and leaves some out. The sample has fewer than 130,000 clones; roughly 78% are singletons. The sample consisted of PBMCs. The TCR was taken from a woman between 25 and 40 years old in good health and CMV-seronegative. The V gene is TRBV2, the J gene TRBJ2-3; 7 bases line up with TRBD2. As DNA, the CDR3 is TGTGCCAGCAGTGACGGGACTATATACACAGATACGCAGTATTTT. Translating gives CASSDGTIYTDTQYF.